The 24 T cell receptor beta chains presented below share a single source sample, sequenced in a study of blood T cell repertoires in COVID-19. Using immunoSEQ multiplex PCR, the repertoire was profiled, and TCRdb retains in-frame clones only, with some absent. The repertoire holds fewer than 350,000 clones, 80% to 90% seen once, with 9.5% to 15% in the top ten. Specimen: peripheral blood. These receptors all come from a woman aged 25 to 39 with COVID-19, enrolled during active disease.

The chain employs TRBV5-6 and TRBJ2-7; D ambiguous. V lost 0 bases and J lost 2, with 6 bases in between. There are 13 residues in the CDR3. Germline V CDR1 and CDR2: SGHDT, YYEEEE. CDR3 sequence reads: CASSLGLTYEQYF. The DNA of the CDR3 is TGTGCCAGCAGCTTGGGACTCACCTACGAGCAGTACTTC.

V gene TRBV15 combines with J gene TRBJ2-7; TRBD2 might be the D (7 bases). From germline, CDR1 is LNHNV and CDR2 YYDKDF (reference sequence). The germline V and J ends were trimmed by 2 bases and 1 base, with 18 bases remaining between them. The CDR3 spans 17 residues. The CDR3 loop is CATSRWAAGAKSYEQYF. The DNA for the CDR3 is TGTGCCACCAGCAGATGGGCGGCGGGGGCGAAATCCTACGAGCAGTACTTC.

The chain combines TRBV23-1 with TRBJ1-1, with a possible D match to TRBD1 (5 bases). TRBV23-1 is labeled an ORF, and its function is uncertain. CDR3 length: 15 amino acids. The V end lost 2 bases, the J end lost 8 bases, and 18 bases lay between the germline ends. CDR3 bases: TGCGCCAGCAGTCAAAGTCGGCGGGGGGTTGGGGAAGCTTTCTTT. Its protein is CASSQSRRGVGEAFF.

The chain carries TRBV7-7 and TRBJ2-1, with 9 bases fitting TRBD2. From germline, CDR1 is SSHAT and CDR2 FNYEAQ (reference sequence). This CDR3 has 16 residues. V trimming: 5 bases; J trimming: 1 base; junction bases outside the gene matches: 6. Here the CDR3 DNA reads TGTGCCAGCAGCCCCCTCCTAGCGGGGTCCTACAATGAGCAGTTCTTC. It yields the protein CASSPLLAGSYNEQFF.

The V and J genes are TRBV5-5 and TRBJ2-7; 8 bases fit TRBD1. With 5 bases clipped from V and 7 bases from J, the junction kept 8 bases outside the gene matches. The CDR3 spans 13 residues. Germline values: CDR1 SGHKS, CDR2 YYEKEE (reference sequence). CDR3 amino acids: CASRGTGGGEQYF. The CDR3 DNA sequence: TGTGCCAGCAGGGGGACAGGTGGTGGAGAGCAGTACTTC. Filled out from reference TRBV5-5 and TRBJ2-7, the complete variable domain reads DAGVTQSPTHLIKTRGQQVTLRCSPISGHKSVSWYQQVLGQGPQFIFQYYEKEERGRGNFPDRFSARQFPNYSSELNVNALLLGDSALYLCASRGTGGGEQYFGPGTRLTVT.

The V and J genes are TRBV3-1 (or the pseudogene TRBV3-2) and TRBJ2-7; 10 nucleotides match TRBD1. The CDR3 runs 15 residues. Unmatched junction bases numbered 10, after V lost 6 bases and J lost 5 bases. CDR1 LGHDT and CDR2 YNNKEL come from the germline V gene (reference sequence). The CDR3 loop reads CASRAQGQGRNEQYF. CDR3 nucleotides: TGTGCCAGCAGGGCCCAGGGACAGGGGAGAAACGAGCAGTACTTC.

J is TRBJ1-1 and V is TRBV5-6; D unresolved. The CDR3 covers 13 residues. V lost 1 base to trimming and J lost 5 bases, with 9 bases between them. Germline CDR1 and CDR2: SGHDT and YYEEEE. For the CDR3, the DNA is TGTGCCAGCAGCTTGTTGGGGAGAACTGAAGCTTTCTTT. Translated, it gives CASSLLGRTEAFF.

This clone was recorded only once. J is TRBJ2-3 and V is TRBV4-1, with a possible D match to TRBD1 (5 bases). V was cut by 0 bases and J by 0 bases, with 16 bases left in between. CDR1 and CDR2 (germline): MGHRA, YSYEKL. The CDR3 has 18 residues. CDR3 loop: CASSQDLGQTLSTDTQYF. CDR3 sequence (DNA): TGCGCCAGCAGCCAAGATCTGGGGCAGACCCTTAGCACAGATACGCAGTATTTT.

The chain couples TRBV29-1 to TRBJ1-4; a possible D gene is TRBD1 (6 bases). CDR3 size: 13 residues. The germline gives CDR1 SQVTM, CDR2 ANQGSEA. The V and J ends lost 7 bases and 5 bases respectively, with 14 bases between them. The CDR3 nucleotides are TGCAGCGCTGTGGACAGATCAAATGAAAAACTGTTTTTT. The encoded protein is CSAVDRSNEKLFF.

The chain links TRBV15 to TRBJ2-2; a weak D match, TRBD1 (5 bases). V lost 3 bases and J lost 5, with 10 bases in between. The CDR3 consists of 14 residues. CDR1 is LNHNV, CDR2 YYDKDF, per germline (reference sequence). The CDR3: CATSRGLQTGELFF. As DNA, the CDR3 is TGTGCCACCAGCAGGGGGCTTCAAACCGGGGAGCTGTTTTTT.

This chain links TRBV4-1 with TRBJ2-7; TRBD1 aligns across 7 bases. CDR1 and CDR2 from the germline V gene are MGHRA and YSYEKL. The CDR3 covers 16 residues. V dropped 4 bases and J dropped 4; count of bases not matched to a gene: 13. CDR3 protein: CASSLARTGSGYEQYF. Written as DNA, the CDR3 is TGCGCCAGCAGCCTTGCCCGGACAGGCAGTGGGTACGAGCAGTACTTC.

V gene TRBV5-1 combines with J gene TRBJ2-5, with 10 bases fitting TRBD1. This CDR3 is built from 15 residues. CDR1 is SGHRS and CDR2 is YFSETQ in the germline V gene. Germline trimming cut 4 bases from V and 4 bases from J; bases unmatched to any gene: 7. CDR3 residues: CASSEDRGEVETQYF. Here the CDR3 DNA reads TGCGCCAGCAGCGAGGACAGGGGGGAGGTAGAGACCCAGTACTTC.

The CDR3 is CASSQRTSGGEGTGELFF. CDR3 DNA sequence: TGCGCCAGCAGCCAGAGGACTAGCGGGGGGGAGGGCACCGGGGAGCTGTTTTTT. V and J are TRBV4-1 and TRBJ2-2; TRBD2 aligns across 15 bases. In germline, CDR1 is MGHRA, CDR2 YSYEKL. The junction had 6 bases not matched to a gene; V was cut back by 3 bases and J by 4 bases. The CDR3 is made up of 18 amino acids.

The rearrangement uses TRBV7-2 and TRBJ2-7; TRBD2 agrees at 11 bases. Unmatched junction bases numbered 7, after V lost 4 bases and J lost 8 bases. The CDR3 runs to 14 residues. Looked up from germline, CDR1 is SGHTA and CDR2 is FQGNSA. This CDR3 is CASSSFLAGGKQYF. As DNA, the CDR3 is TGTGCCAGCAGCTCATTTCTAGCGGGGGGTAAGCAGTACTTC.

The V gene is TRBV5-1, the J gene TRBJ1-2; 9 positions agree with TRBD1. Unmatched junction bases numbered 10, after V lost 0 bases and J lost 1 base. This CDR3 region has 18 residues. CDR1 is SGHRS and CDR2 is YFSETQ in the germline V gene. The chain's CDR3 is CASSLDFGTGPFNYGYTF. CDR3 nucleotide sequence: TGCGCCAGCAGCTTGGATTTTGGGACAGGGCCCTTTAACTATGGCTACACCTTC.

The chain employs TRBV6-5 and TRBJ1-1, with D perhaps matching TRBD1 (6 bases). This CDR3 is built from 15 residues. V lost 5 bases and J 0 bases, leaving 13 bases between the germline ends. The V gene's germline CDR1 is MNHEY and CDR2 SVGAGI. DNA for the CDR3: TGTGCCAGCAGTCCAGGGGTAGGGATGAACACTGAAGCTTTCTTT. Its protein is CASSPGVGMNTEAFF.

The chain uses TRBV4-1 and TRBJ1-6; weak D call: TRBD1 (5 bases). This CDR3 region has 15 residues. Germline V gene data show CDR1 as MGHRA and CDR2 as YSYEKL. The ends were cut back, 1 base at V and 9 bases at J, with 13 bases in the middle. The CDR3 DNA follows: TGCGCCAGCAGCCAAGTCCGGGGGGGATCTTCACCCCTCCACTTT. Translating it yields CASSQVRGGSSPLHF.

The chain carries TRBV28 and TRBJ2-7; possible D gene TRBD2, 5 bases. This CDR3 comprises 12 residues. V lost 6 bases to trimming and J lost 3 bases, with 9 bases between them. The germline V gene encodes CDR1 MDHEN and CDR2 SYDVKM. The CDR3 DNA reads TGTGCCAGCAGCGGCGGGCTCTACGAGCAGTACTTC. Translation gives CASSGGLYEQYF. The full variable domain, in which reference TRBV28 and TRBJ2-7 provide the parts outside the CDR3, is DVKVTQSSRYLVKRTGEKVFLECVQDMDHENMFWYRQDPGLGLRLIYFSYDVKMKEKGDIPEGYSVSREKKERFSLILESASTNQTSMYLCASSGGLYEQYFGPGTRLTVT.

V usage is TRBV10-1 and J usage is TRBJ2-3; perhaps TRBD2 as D (5 bases). The V end lost 0 bases, the J end lost 2 bases, and 12 bases lay between the germline ends. The CDR3 is 16 amino acids. Germline V lookup: CDR1 WNHNN, CDR2 SYGVQD (reference sequence). The CDR3 region is CASSESLRENTDTQYF. The CDR3 nucleotides read TGCGCCAGCAGTGAGTCTCTTAGGGAGAACACAGATACGCAGTATTTT.

The genes are TRBV5-1 and TRBJ1-1; no clear D gene. The CDR3 runs 13 residues. V was clipped by 3 bases and J by 4 bases, with 10 bases between them. Germline V gene lookup returns CDR1 SGHRS and CDR2 YFSETQ. CDR3 DNA sequence: TGCGCCAGCAGCTCCGTCCCCGGCACTGAAGCTTTCTTT. Translated: CASSSVPGTEAFF.

V usage is TRBV14 and J usage is TRBJ2-3, with D perhaps TRBD1 (5 bases). The germline V and J ends were trimmed by 0 bases and 0 bases, with 10 bases remaining between them. The CDR3 runs 16 residues. In germline, CDR1 is SGHDN, CDR2 FVKESK. The CDR3 coding sequence is TGTGCCAGCAGCCAAGATAGGGGCGTGAGCACAGATACGCAGTATTTT. Its protein product is CASSQDRGVSTDTQYF.

V gene TRBV7-7 combines with J gene TRBJ2-5; D might be TRBD2 (7 bases). This CDR3 region has 16 residues. Between the trimmed V and J ends, which lost 4 bases and 4 bases, there was a span of 19 bases. The germline CDR1 and CDR2 sequences are SSHAT and FNYEAQ (reference sequence). The CDR3 region is CASSSVGGGGTETQYF. CDR3 bases: TGTGCCAGCAGCTCCGTGGGGGGAGGGGGAACAGAGACCCAGTACTTC.

This rearrangement joins TRBV10-2 to TRBJ1-6, with 8 bases lining up with TRBD1. Germline trimming cut 8 bases from V and 10 bases from J; bases unmatched to any gene: 16. This CDR3 has 16 amino acids. Germline V CDR1 and CDR2: WSHSY, SAAADI. CDR3 loop: CASFNTGGARWSPLHF. Here the CDR3 DNA reads TGCGCCAGCTTCAATACAGGGGGAGCGCGATGGTCACCCCTCCACTTT.

The chain carries TRBV6-2 or TRBV6-3 and TRBJ1-5; no reliable D call. V was clipped by 5 bases and J by 0 bases, with 14 bases between them. The length of the CDR3 is 16 residues. Germline-derived CDR1 and CDR2 are MNHEY and SVGEGT. The CDR3 DNA is TGTGCCAGCAGTGGGAGAGGTCCGTATAGCAATCAGCCCCAGCATTTT. This encodes CASSGRGPYSNQPQHF.